This T cell receptor beta chain was documented in a study of shared clonotypes between healthy human individuals. Findings and limits, study-wide: The four-donor shared clonotypes exceeded non-shared clonotypes in generation probability, with non-shared ones scoring lower.

The CDR3 extends over 14 amino acids. V lost 5 bases and J lost 6, with 16 bases in between. Germline V gene lookup returns CDR1 LNHDA and CDR2 SQIVND (reference sequence). Note on this clone: As yet, its antigen is unknown.

In the authors' methods: ImmunoSEQ output held junction-only sequences without quality scores, so filtering differed. Sequencing was performed with immunoSEQ multiplex PCR; in TCRdb, only in-frame clones are kept and a portion is missing. From that table come the V and J calls and clone size; the DNA was used to work out D and trimming. Here the sample spans about 680,000 clones, around three quarters being singletons. This receptor was taken from a young woman in good health. The V call is TRBV19, the J call TRBJ2-5, with D possibly called TRBD1 or TRBD2 (5 bases each). Sequencing was done on a sample of memory CD4+ T cells sorted from blood. Subset: CD45RA-negative fraction. This CDR3 reads CASSVPGPPQTQYF. The CDR3 coding sequence is TGTGCCAGTAGTGTCCCGGGACCGCCCCAGACCCAGTACTTC.